The clone carrying this T cell receptor (beta chain) was counted only a few times. Its cognate antigen is unknown. V lost 5 bases and J 4 bases, leaving 15 bases between the germline ends. Germline V CDR1 and CDR2: MGHRA, YSYEKL. The length of the CDR3 is 14 residues. This entry is derived from a study of T-cell memory formation after mild COVID-19. The study's findings and limits: Whereas later expanders leaned CD4+, clones contracting day 15 to 85 showed a balanced CD4/CD8 makeup.

TCRdb fed the 5' RACE reads into MiXCR, producing one record per CDR3 protein. Among roughly 450,000 distinct CDR3 sequences listed, 15% to 20% were seen once. The sample consisted of PBMCs or a T cell subset sorted from them (not recorded which). This TCR derives from an adult woman who had mild COVID-19 (a few samples of this study predate the infection). Cell type and time point are not known. The rearrangement links TRBV4-1 to TRBJ2-7; tentatively, D is TRBD1 (6 bases). CDR3 sequence reads: CASSGDTGIYEQYF. CDR3 DNA sequence: TGCGCCAGCAGCGGGGACACGGGAATTTACGAGCAGTACTTC.